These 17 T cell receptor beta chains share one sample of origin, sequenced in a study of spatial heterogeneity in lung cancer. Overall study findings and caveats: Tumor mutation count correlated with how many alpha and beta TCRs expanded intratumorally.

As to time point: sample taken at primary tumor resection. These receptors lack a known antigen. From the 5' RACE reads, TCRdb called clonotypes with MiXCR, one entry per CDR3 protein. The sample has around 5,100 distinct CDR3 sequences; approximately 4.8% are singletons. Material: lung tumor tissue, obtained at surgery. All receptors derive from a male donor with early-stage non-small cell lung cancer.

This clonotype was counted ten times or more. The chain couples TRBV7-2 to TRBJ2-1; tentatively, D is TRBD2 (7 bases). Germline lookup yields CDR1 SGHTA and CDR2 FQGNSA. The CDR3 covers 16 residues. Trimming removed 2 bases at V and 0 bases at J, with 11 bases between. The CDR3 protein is CASSLLADSSYNEQFF. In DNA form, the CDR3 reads TGTGCCAGCAGCTTACTAGCGGACAGCTCCTACAATGAGCAGTTCTTC.

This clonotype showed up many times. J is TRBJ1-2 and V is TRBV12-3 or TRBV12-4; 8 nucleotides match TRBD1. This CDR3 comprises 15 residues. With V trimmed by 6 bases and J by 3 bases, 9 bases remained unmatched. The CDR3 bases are TGTGCCAGCAGCTATACAGGACAGGGCCACTATGGCTACACCTTC. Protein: CASSYTGQGHYGYTF.

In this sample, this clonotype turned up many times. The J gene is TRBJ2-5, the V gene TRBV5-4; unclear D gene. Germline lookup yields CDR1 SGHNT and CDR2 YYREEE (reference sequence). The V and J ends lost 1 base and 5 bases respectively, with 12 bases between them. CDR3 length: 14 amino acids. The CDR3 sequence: CASSLTQTPETQYF. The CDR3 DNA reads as TGTGCCAGCAGCTTGACACAGACCCCGGAGACCCAGTACTTC. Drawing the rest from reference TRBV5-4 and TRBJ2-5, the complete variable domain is ETGVTQSPTHLIKTRGQQVTLRCSSQSGHNTVSWYQQALGQGPQFIFQYYREEENGRGNFPPRFSGLQFPNYSSELNVNALELDDSALYLCASSLTQTPETQYFGPGTRLLVL.

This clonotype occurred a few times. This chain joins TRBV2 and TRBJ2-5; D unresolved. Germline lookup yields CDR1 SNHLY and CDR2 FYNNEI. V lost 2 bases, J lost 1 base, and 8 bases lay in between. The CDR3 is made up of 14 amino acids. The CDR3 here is CASSELGVQETQYF. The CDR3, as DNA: TGTGCCAGCAGTGAACTAGGAGTCCAAGAGACCCAGTACTTC.

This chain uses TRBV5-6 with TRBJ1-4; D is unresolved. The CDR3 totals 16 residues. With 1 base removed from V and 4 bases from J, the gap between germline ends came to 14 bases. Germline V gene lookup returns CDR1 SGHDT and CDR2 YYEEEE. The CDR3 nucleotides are TGTGCCAGCAGCTTGCGGGTCCAGATTCTTAATGAAAAACTGTTTTTT. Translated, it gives CASSLRVQILNEKLFF.

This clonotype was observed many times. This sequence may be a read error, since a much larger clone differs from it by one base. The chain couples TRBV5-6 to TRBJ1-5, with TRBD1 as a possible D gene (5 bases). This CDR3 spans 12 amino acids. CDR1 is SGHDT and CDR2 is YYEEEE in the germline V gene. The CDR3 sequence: CVSSWGDQPQHF. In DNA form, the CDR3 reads TGTGTCAGCAGCTGGGGGGATCAGCCCCAGCATTTT.

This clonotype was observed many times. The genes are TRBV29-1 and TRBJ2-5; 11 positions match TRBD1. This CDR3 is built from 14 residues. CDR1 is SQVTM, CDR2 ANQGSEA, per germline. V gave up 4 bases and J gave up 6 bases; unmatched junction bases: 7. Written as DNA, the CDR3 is TGCAGCGTTGCGCGGACAGGGGGCCGACAGACCCAGTACTTC. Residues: CSVARTGGRQTQYF.

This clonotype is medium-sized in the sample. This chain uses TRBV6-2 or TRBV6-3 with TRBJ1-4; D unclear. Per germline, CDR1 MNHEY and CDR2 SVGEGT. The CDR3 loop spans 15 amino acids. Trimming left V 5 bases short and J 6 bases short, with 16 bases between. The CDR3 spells CASSPDRTWDEKLFF. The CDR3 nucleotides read TGTGCCAGCAGTCCCGACCGAACCTGGGATGAAAAACTGTTTTTT.

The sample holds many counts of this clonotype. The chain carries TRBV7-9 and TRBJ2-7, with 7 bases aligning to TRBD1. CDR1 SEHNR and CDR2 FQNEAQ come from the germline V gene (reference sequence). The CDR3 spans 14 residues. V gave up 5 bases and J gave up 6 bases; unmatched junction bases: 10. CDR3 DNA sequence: TGTGCCAGCAGCACCTACAGGGGTTCGTCCGAGCAGTACTTC. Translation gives CASSTYRGSSEQYF.

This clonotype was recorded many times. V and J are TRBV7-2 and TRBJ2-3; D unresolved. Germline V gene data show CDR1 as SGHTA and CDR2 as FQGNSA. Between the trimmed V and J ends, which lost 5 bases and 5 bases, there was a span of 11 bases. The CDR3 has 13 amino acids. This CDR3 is CASSLDLVDTQYF. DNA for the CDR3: TGTGCCAGCAGCCTGGACCTTGTAGATACGCAGTATTTT.

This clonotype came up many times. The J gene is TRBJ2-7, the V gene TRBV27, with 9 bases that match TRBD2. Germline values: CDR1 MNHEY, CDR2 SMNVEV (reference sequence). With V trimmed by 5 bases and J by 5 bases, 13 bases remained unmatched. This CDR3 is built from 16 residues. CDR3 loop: CASSAQSSGGVDEQYF. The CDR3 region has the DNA TGTGCCAGCAGTGCACAAAGTAGCGGGGGTGTCGACGAGCAGTACTTC.

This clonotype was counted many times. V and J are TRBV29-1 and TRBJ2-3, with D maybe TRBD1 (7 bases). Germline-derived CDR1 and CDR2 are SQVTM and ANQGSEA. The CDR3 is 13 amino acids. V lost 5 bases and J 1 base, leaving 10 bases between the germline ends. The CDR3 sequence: CSVSRGGTDTQYF. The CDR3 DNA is TGCAGCGTTAGCAGGGGGGGCACAGATACGCAGTATTTT.

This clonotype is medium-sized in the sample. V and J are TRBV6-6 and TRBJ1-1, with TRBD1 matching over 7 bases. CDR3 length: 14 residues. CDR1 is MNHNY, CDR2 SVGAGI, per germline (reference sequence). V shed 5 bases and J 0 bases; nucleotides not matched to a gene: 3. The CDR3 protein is CASSRQGMNTEAFF. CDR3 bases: TGTGCCAGCAGTAGACAGGGAATGAACACTGAAGCTTTCTTT.

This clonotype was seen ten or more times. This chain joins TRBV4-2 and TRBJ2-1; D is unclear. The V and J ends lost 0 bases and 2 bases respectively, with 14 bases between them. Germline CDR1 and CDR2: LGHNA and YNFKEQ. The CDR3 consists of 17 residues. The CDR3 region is CASSQDSHRFAYNEQFF. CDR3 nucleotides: TGTGCCAGCAGCCAAGATTCCCATAGGTTCGCCTACAATGAGCAGTTCTTC.

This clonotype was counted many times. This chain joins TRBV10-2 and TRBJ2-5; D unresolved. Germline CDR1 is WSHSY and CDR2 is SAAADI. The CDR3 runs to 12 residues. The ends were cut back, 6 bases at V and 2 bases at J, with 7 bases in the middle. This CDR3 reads CASSATQETQYF. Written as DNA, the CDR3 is TGCGCCAGCAGCGCCACTCAAGAGACCCAGTACTTC.

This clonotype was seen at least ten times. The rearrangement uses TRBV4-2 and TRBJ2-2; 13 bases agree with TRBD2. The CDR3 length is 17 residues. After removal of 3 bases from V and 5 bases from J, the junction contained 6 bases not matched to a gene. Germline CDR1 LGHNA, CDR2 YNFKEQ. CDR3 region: CASSQSGLAGLTGELFF. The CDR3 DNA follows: TGTGCCAGCAGCCAGTCGGGACTAGCGGGACTAACCGGGGAGCTGTTTTTT.

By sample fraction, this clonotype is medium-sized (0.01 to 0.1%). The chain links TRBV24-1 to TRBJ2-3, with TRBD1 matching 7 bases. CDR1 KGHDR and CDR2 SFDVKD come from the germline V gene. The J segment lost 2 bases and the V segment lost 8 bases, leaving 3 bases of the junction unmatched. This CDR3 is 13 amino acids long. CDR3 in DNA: TGTGCCACCATGGGACAGTACACAGATACGCAGTATTTT. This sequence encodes CATMGQYTDTQYF.